This T cell receptor (beta chain) was identified in a study of glioma-infiltrating T cells. Study results and caveats: Gliomas, especially low-grade, showed above-expected tissue-blood divergence; non-neoplastic patients showed below.

This CDR3 is 13 amino acids long. CDR1 and CDR2 (germline): ENHRY, SYGVKD. The iRepertoire nested amplicon-rescue multiplex PCR amplified TCR alpha and beta CDR3s from RNA. One entry per CDR3 protein results from TCRdb running MiXCR on the multiplex PCR reads. The profile shows roughly 190,000 distinct CDR3 sequences, more than 30% of them singletons. Notes on this clonotype: The antigen remains undetermined. At one of its ends the junction is not consistent with the germline gene, which may arise from a read error.

The chain has TRBV10-3 and TRBJ2-3, with D uncertain. The specimen sequenced was glioma tissue, nonneoplastic brain tissue, or PBMCs (not recorded which). The sequence was obtained from a human donor with low-grade glioma or glioblastoma, undergoing nonglioma brain surgery, or in good health (not recorded which). In nucleotides, the CDR3 is TGTGCCATCACAAGCGTAGTACTGGATACCCAGTATTTT. Its protein product is CAITSVVLDTQYF.